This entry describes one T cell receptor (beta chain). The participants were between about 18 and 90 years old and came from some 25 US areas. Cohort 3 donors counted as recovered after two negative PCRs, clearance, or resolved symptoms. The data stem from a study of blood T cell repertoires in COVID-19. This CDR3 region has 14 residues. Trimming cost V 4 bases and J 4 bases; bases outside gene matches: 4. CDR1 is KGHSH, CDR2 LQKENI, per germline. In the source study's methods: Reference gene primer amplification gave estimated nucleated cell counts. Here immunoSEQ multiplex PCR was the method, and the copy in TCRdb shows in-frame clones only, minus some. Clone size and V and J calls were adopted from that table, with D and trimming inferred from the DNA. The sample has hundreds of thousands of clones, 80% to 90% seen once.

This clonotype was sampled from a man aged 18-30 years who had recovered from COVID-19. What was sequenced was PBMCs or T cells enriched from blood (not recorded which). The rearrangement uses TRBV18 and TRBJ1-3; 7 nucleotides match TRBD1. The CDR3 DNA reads TGTGCCAGCTCACGCGGGACAGAGGGAAACACCATATATTTT. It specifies CASSRGTEGNTIYF.